The entry that follows covers one T cell receptor (beta chain) sequence. Its antigen is unidentified. Study conclusions and caveats: Tumor memory CD4+ T cell TCR gene usage was found to cluster with blood and lymph node memory CD4+ cells and with lymph node naive CD4+ cells. The larger-cohort validation was restricted to a single TCR beta V-J rearrangement rather than whole repertoires.

Full-length variable regions came from constant-region reverse primers plus semi-nested Nested Universal Primer A PCR. TCRdb called the 5' RACE reads again in MiXCR, with one record for every CDR3 protein. The table includes over 45,000 distinct CDR3 sequences, roughly 28% detected once. Cells sorted as Tregs were CD4+, CD25+ and CD127-/low. Trimming stripped 8 bases from V and 7 bases from J, with 17 bases between. CDR1 is MNHEY, CDR2 SVGAGI, per germline. The length of the CDR3 is 13 residues. Input material: tumor-infiltrating Tregs sorted from the breast tumor. The sequence was collected from a female donor with breast cancer. This chain joins TRBV6-5 and TRBJ1-2, with a weak D call TRBD1 (5 bases). CDR3: CASAGAGSAGYTF. As DNA, the CDR3 is TGTGCCAGCGCAGGCGCAGGGAGCGCTGGCTACACCTTC.